This T cell receptor beta chain was captured by sequencing in a study of molecular identifiers for immune sequencing clone quantification. For the study at large: Replicate experiments took RNA from approximately 20,000 or 100,000 naive CD8 cells, divided it five ways and sequenced four. The study's findings and limits: Spiked Jurkat TCR RNA equivalent to one cell reportedly surfaced among about 1 million naive cells.

Making the bulk TCR libraries relied on previously described methods and listed TCR primers. TCRdb reprocessed the PCR reads via MiXCR and lists one record per CDR3 protein. The sample holds thousands of distinct CDR3 sequences; around 15% are singletons and the top ten take 2.3%. Concerning this clonotype: The antigen is undetermined.

Sorted naive CD8 T cells were those defined as CD8+CD4-CCR7+CD45RA+. The CDR3 is made up of 19 amino acids. CDR1 and CDR2 from the germline V gene are MDHEN and SYDVKM. V gave up 4 bases and J gave up 0 bases, with 25 bases separating them. This clonotype originated in a human donor in good health. Some libraries in this study had Jurkat cell RNA spiked in. The genes are TRBV28 and TRBJ2-7; D is possibly TRBD1 (6 bases). Sequencing was performed on naive CD8+ T cells from blood, with Jurkat cell RNA spiked in. Subset given: FACS-sorted CD8+CD4-CCR7+CD45RA+ naive T cells. This CDR3 is CASSWVSGQGSLSSYEQYF. CDR3 DNA: TGTGCCAGCAGTTGGGTCTCGGGGCAGGGGTCTCTAAGCTCCTACGAGCAGTACTTC.